These 14 T cell receptor beta chains were sequenced from one sample in a study of T cells in Graves' hyperthyroidism and ophthalmopathy. RNA transcripts provided the source from which TCR beta CDR3 regions were amplified. The HTBI primer set drove a first-round RT-PCR of the TCR CDR3. TCRdb processed the multiplex PCR reads anew with MiXCR; each CDR3 protein has one entry. The data hold around 690,000 distinct CDR3 sequences, with roughly 17% observed a single time. Material: blood. The receptors come from a man over 45 with Graves' hyperthyroidism.

This clonotype showed up many times. The genes are TRBV20-1 and TRBJ2-1; 14 positions agree with TRBD2. The length of the CDR3 is 16 residues. CDR1 and CDR2 from the germline V gene are DFQATT and SNEGSKA (reference sequence). V lost 7 bases to trimming and J lost 0 bases; unmatched junction nucleotides: 5. The CDR3 DNA follows: TGCAGTGGGACTAGCGGGAGGCCAAGCTCCTACAATGAGCAGTTCTTC. Its translation: CSGTSGRPSSYNEQFF.

On this clonotype itself: At one boundary the junction diverges from the germline segment, which might be a read error. The CDR3 nucleotides are TGTGCCAGTGGTATAAAGGGGGCGGTGGACACCGGGGAGCTGTTTTTT. Translated, it gives CASGIKGAVDTGELFF. The chain links TRBV19 to TRBJ2-2, with 7 positions matching TRBD1. This CDR3 is 16 amino acids long. Per germline, CDR1 LNHDA and CDR2 SQIVND (reference sequence).

The V and J genes are TRBV19 and TRBJ2-1, with 8 bases that match TRBD1. The germline CDR1 and CDR2 sequences are LNHDA and SQIVND (reference sequence). With V trimmed by 4 bases and J by 4 bases, 12 bases remained unmatched. This CDR3 contains 17 residues. This chain's CDR3 is CASSTLDRGSGYNEQFF. As DNA, the CDR3 is TGTGCCAGTAGTACTCTAGACAGGGGTTCTGGATACAATGAGCAGTTCTTC.

This clonotype was counted many times. This chain uses TRBV12-3 or TRBV12-4 with TRBJ1-2; 7 nucleotides match TRBD1. The CDR3 has 15 amino acids. Trimming cost V 4 bases and J 2 bases; bases outside gene matches: 7. CDR3 loop: CASSSLGQPNYGYTF. CDR3 in DNA: TGTGCCAGCAGTTCCTTGGGACAGCCCAACTATGGCTACACCTTC.

This chain links TRBV7-9 with TRBJ2-4; TRBD1 might be the D (6 bases). Trimming pared 6 bases from V and 2 bases from J, leaving 8 bases between. CDR1 and CDR2 (germline): SEHNR, FQNEAQ (reference sequence). The CDR3 length is 13 residues. CDR3 protein: CASRQGTKNIQYF. In DNA, the CDR3 is TGTGCCAGCAGGCAGGGGACCAAAAACATTCAGTACTTC. The whole variable domain, remainder taken from reference TRBV7-9 and TRBJ2-4, is DTGVSQNPRHKITKRGQNVTFRCDPISEHNRLYWYRQTLGQGPEFLTYFQNEAQLEKSRLLSDRFSAERPKGSFSTLEIQRTEQGDSAMYLCASRQGTKNIQYFGAGTRLSVL.

The DNA of the CDR3 is TGTGCCAGTAGTATAATGGGACTAGCGGGAGGGCTGGAGACCCAGTACTTC. This sequence encodes CASSIMGLAGGLETQYF. The genes are TRBV19 and TRBJ2-5; 16 bases fit TRBD2. There are 17 residues in the CDR3. CDR1 is LNHDA, CDR2 SQIVND, per germline (reference sequence). With 2 bases clipped from V and 5 bases from J, the junction kept 5 bases outside the gene matches.

The gene calls are TRBV30 and TRBJ2-1; 14 nucleotides match TRBD2. Germline V gene sequence: CDR1 GTSNPN, CDR2 SVGIG (reference sequence). The CDR3 totals 16 residues. With V trimmed by 3 bases and J by 7 bases, 8 bases remained unmatched. Here the CDR3 reads CAWRTSGRAWGNEQFF. In DNA form, the CDR3 reads TGTGCCTGGAGGACTAGCGGGAGGGCCTGGGGAAATGAGCAGTTCTTC.

Many counts were recorded for this clonotype. The chain uses TRBV2 and TRBJ2-7, with D possibly TRBD1 on 6 matching bases. The CDR3 consists of 14 residues. The V and J ends lost 5 bases and 3 bases respectively, with 14 bases between them. Germline CDR1 SNHLY, CDR2 FYNNEI. DNA for the CDR3: TGTGCCAGCAGTTTTAGGGGGAATAACTACGAGCAGTACTTC. Translation gives CASSFRGNNYEQYF.

There are many counts of this clonotype. V and J are TRBV7-8 and TRBJ2-7; D is undetermined. V gave up 1 base and J gave up 3 bases, with 13 bases separating them. This CDR3 is built from 15 residues. Per the germline V gene, CDR1 is SGHVS and CDR2 is FQNEAQ. For the CDR3, the DNA is TGTGCCAGCAGCTTAGGTCGCCGAAAGCTCTACGAGCAGTACTTC. This gives the protein CASSLGRRKLYEQYF.

This clonotype was detected ten times or more. V usage is TRBV12-3 or TRBV12-4 and J usage is TRBJ1-6; no reliable D call. The ends were cut back, 2 bases at V and 8 bases at J, with 4 bases in the middle. This CDR3 region has 12 residues. The CDR3 loop is CASSLNDSPLHF. The CDR3 DNA is TGTGCCAGCAGTTTAAACGATTCACCCCTCCACTTT.

Ten or more counts support this clonotype. This chain uses TRBV7-9 with TRBJ2-5; maybe TRBD1 (5 bases). The CDR3 contains 15 residues. The V gene's germline CDR1 is SEHNR and CDR2 FQNEAQ (reference sequence). Trimming cost V 3 bases and J 5 bases, with 16 bases left between them. In DNA form, the CDR3 reads TGTGCCAGCAGCTTGTATCCAGGGTTGAAGGAGACCCAGTACTTC. It translates to CASSLYPGLKETQYF.

Many counts were recorded for this clonotype. This CDR3 is CASSLWREGSGELFF. CDR3 bases: TGTGCCAGCAGCTTATGGCGGGAGGGAAGTGGGGAGCTGTTTTTT. The chain is built from TRBV11-2 and TRBJ2-2; TRBD2 aligns across 9 bases. Losses at the gene ends were 2 bases for V and 8 bases for J; bases not matched to a gene: 6. The V gene's germline CDR1 is SGHAT and CDR2 FQNNGV. The CDR3 has 15 residues.

This clonotype was observed a few times. This rearrangement joins TRBV7-9 to TRBJ2-5; 10 bases align to TRBD1. Per the germline V gene, CDR1 is SEHNR and CDR2 is FQNEAQ (reference sequence). This CDR3 has 14 residues. Germline trimming cut 10 bases from V and 5 bases from J; bases unmatched to any gene: 10. In DNA, the CDR3 is TGTGCCACCGATTCAGGGACAGGGGAGGAGACCCAGTACTTC. Its translation is CATDSGTGEETQYF.

This clonotype was found a few times. The chain joins TRBV15 to TRBJ2-5; 7 bases agree with TRBD1. V was pared by 5 bases and J by 3 bases, with 9 bases of the junction left unmatched. The CDR3 length is 15 residues. Germline loops: CDR1 LNHNV, CDR2 YYDKDF (reference sequence). This CDR3 reads CATSLFAGTEETQYF. The CDR3 DNA reads as TGTGCCACCAGCTTATTCGCCGGGACAGAAGAGACCCAGTACTTC.